This TCR beta chain was recorded in a study of technical replicates of blood from a handful of donors. Data came from immunoSEQ multiplex PCR; TCRdb stores just in-frame clones and leaves some out. This table holds about 75,000 clones, 91% found once. Germline CDR1 is SGHVS and CDR2 is FNYEAQ. The CDR3 is 14 amino acids. V was pared by 2 bases and J by 4 bases, with 11 bases between. This clonotype originated in a human donor in good health. Some clones in this sample may be carry-over from other donors' samples. Material for sequencing was T cells isolated from PBMCs. This rearrangement joins TRBV7-6 to TRBJ1-2, with D tentatively TRBD1 (6 bases). The CDR3 here is CASSLHQGSYGYTF. The CDR3 coding sequence is TGTGCCAGCAGCTTACACCAGGGGAGCTATGGCTACACCTTC.